This T cell receptor (beta chain) was identified in a study of regulatory T cells in long-lasting Graves disease. Many counts were recorded for this clonotype. Its antigen is as yet unknown. CDR1 is WSHSY and CDR2 is SAAADI in the germline V gene. This CDR3 contains 12 residues. The V end was cut by 7 bases, the J end by 1 base, with 4 bases between. With iRepertoire HTBI primers and Arm-PCR of CDR3 regions, TCR beta libraries were built. TCRdb independently ran MiXCR on the multiplex PCR reads; one entry per CDR3 protein. The table lists approximately 400,000 distinct CDR3 sequences, around 16% of them singletons. Findings of the study overall: Accuracy may have suffered from the small sample size. TRBV28, TRBJ1-2 and TRBJ2-5 were favored in persistent disease. Among the persistent patients, thousands of public clonotypes were shared, more than the approximately 970 shared among new patients.

Time point of the sample: newly diagnosed GD, antithyroid drugs for less than 3 months. Scientists built the TCR library using RNA that was extracted from PBMCs. The chain joins TRBV10-2 to TRBJ2-2; D gene uncertain. Sequenced here: peripheral blood mononuclear cells (PBMCs), sampled at new diagnosis, from a patient treated with antithyroid drugs. The TCR sequence derives from a female donor with Graves disease. This CDR3 reads CASTLNTGELFF. The CDR3 region has the DNA TGCGCCAGCACTCTGAACACCGGGGAGCTGTTTTTT.